The 25 T cell receptor beta chains below were found in one sample sequenced in a study of tumor-infiltrating lymphocytes in localized non-small cell lung cancer. The assay was immunoSEQ multiplex PCR, and TCRdb's table has in-frame clones only and misses some. This table holds fewer than 20,000 clones, around 72% found once. Material: lung tumor tissue. These receptors originate from a human donor with non-small cell lung cancer.

This chain connects TRBV28 to TRBJ1-2, with 8 positions matching TRBD1. V was pared by 10 bases and J by 8 bases, with 12 bases of the junction left unmatched. There are 13 residues in the CDR3. Germline CDR1 reads MDHEN; CDR2 reads SYDVKM. The CDR3 DNA reads as TGTGCCACCATACCAGGGGGCCTCGGCGGCTACACCTTC. Its protein is CATIPGGLGGYTF.

The table lists this clone with a count of one. J is TRBJ1-1 and V is TRBV30; 9 bases are shared with TRBD1. Germline V gene data show CDR1 as GTSNPN and CDR2 as SVGIG (reference sequence). The CDR3 covers 15 residues. Losses at the gene ends were 3 bases for V and 4 bases for J; bases not matched to a gene: 9. The CDR3 DNA sequence: TGTGCCTGGAGAGTCCGGGACAGGGCGATCACTGAAGCTTTCTTT. Protein product: CAWRVRDRAITEAFF.

The chain joins TRBV5-1 to TRBJ1-1, with D maybe TRBD1 (6 bases). The V gene's germline CDR1 is SGHRS and CDR2 YFSETQ. CDR3 size: 13 residues. Trimming shortened V by 10 bases and J by 4 bases, and 17 bases separated the two germline ends. The CDR3 loop reads CAHGGAQGTEAFF. CDR3 bases: TGCGCCCATGGGGGGGCGCAGGGCACTGAAGCTTTCTTT.

The chain has TRBV28 and TRBJ1-5; D unresolved. Germline CDR1 reads MDHEN; CDR2 reads SYDVKM. This CDR3 is built from 15 residues. V was pared by 4 bases and J by 8 bases, with 18 bases between. CDR3 protein: CASSSLAFGMEPQHF. For the CDR3, the DNA is TGTGCCAGCAGTTCCCTCGCATTTGGGATGGAGCCCCAGCATTTT.

The chain has TRBV28 and TRBJ1-5; unclear D gene. The CDR3 sequence is 16 residues long. Trimming stripped 3 bases from V and 0 bases from J, with 12 bases between. Germline V gives CDR1 MDHEN, CDR2 SYDVKM. DNA of the CDR3: TGTGCCAGCAGTTTCCTGGATCCCAGTAGCAATCAGCCCCAGCATTTT. This sequence encodes CASSFLDPSSNQPQHF.

This rearrangement joins TRBV5-5 to TRBJ2-1; 9 positions agree with TRBD2. Germline V CDR1 and CDR2: SGHKS, YYEKEE (reference sequence). The ends lost 4 bases at V and 3 bases at J; junction bases unmatched: 11. CDR3 size: 17 residues. In DNA, the CDR3 is TGTGCCAGCAGCCCCACACGGGCTAGCGGGATCTACAATGAGCAGTTCTTC. Translation: CASSPTRASGIYNEQFF.

This clone has just one count. The chain employs TRBV11-2 and TRBJ1-2; D is unclear. The germline V gene encodes CDR1 SGHAT and CDR2 FQNNGV. The V end was cut by 4 bases, the J end by 4 bases, with 7 bases between. This CDR3 spans 12 amino acids. The CDR3 DNA reads as TGTGCCAGCAGCTACGACCGCTATGGCTACACCTTC. This encodes CASSYDRYGYTF.

This clone has only one observation. The chain couples TRBV7-2 to TRBJ2-4; 9 nucleotides match TRBD1. This CDR3 has 15 amino acids. Germline V gene data show CDR1 as SGHTA and CDR2 as FQGNSA. With V trimmed by 5 bases and J by 4 bases, 6 bases remained unmatched. CDR3 region: CASSPGQGPKNIQYF. In DNA, the CDR3 is TGTGCCAGCAGCCCCGGACAGGGGCCGAAAAACATTCAGTACTTC.

The chain employs TRBV18 and TRBJ2-7; D not resolved. CDR1 KGHSH and CDR2 LQKENI come from the germline V gene. CDR3 length: 15 residues. Trimming shortened V by 2 bases and J by 4 bases, and 15 bases separated the two germline ends. CDR3 sequence: CASSPSTFRVYEQYF. As DNA, the CDR3 is TGTGCCAGCTCACCATCAACATTTAGGGTATACGAGCAGTACTTC.

V and J are TRBV11-2 and TRBJ1-1, with 7 bases that match TRBD1. Germline-derived CDR1 and CDR2 are SGHAT and FQNNGV. CDR3 length equals 16 residues. The V gene end was trimmed by 3 bases and the J gene end by 3 bases; junction bases not matched to a gene: 10. The CDR3 loop reads CASSFSLDRAHTEAFF. The CDR3 DNA reads as TGTGCCAGCAGCTTCAGCCTTGACAGGGCCCACACTGAAGCTTTCTTT.

This chain connects TRBV7-2 to TRBJ1-1, with D unclear. Germline V CDR1 and CDR2: SGHTA, FQGNSA. Trimming stripped 0 bases from V and 5 bases from J, with 4 bases between. The CDR3 is 12 residues long. In DNA form, the CDR3 reads TGTGCCAGCAGCTTAGCTGTAACTGAAGCTTTCTTT. As protein: CASSLAVTEAFF. The whole variable domain, filled in from reference TRBV7-2 and TRBJ1-1, reads GAGVSQSPSNKVTEKGKDVELRCDPISGHTALYWYRQSLGQGLEFLIYFQGNSAPDKSGLPSDRFSAERTGGSVSTLTIQRTQQEDSAVYLCASSLAVTEAFFGQGTRLTVV.

Only one count was recorded for this clone. The chain links TRBV4-3 to TRBJ2-3, with 12 positions matching TRBD1. CDR1 and CDR2 from the germline V gene are LGHNA and YSLEER. With 4 bases clipped from V and 0 bases from J, the junction kept 11 bases outside the gene matches. The CDR3 sequence is 19 residues long. In nucleotides, the CDR3 is TGCGCCAGCAGCCGTCGTGCGGGACAGGGGGCGTTTAGCACAGATACGCAGTATTTT. It yields the protein CASSRRAGQGAFSTDTQYF.

Concerning this clone: This same CDR3 is encoded by further DNA sequences in the sample. The CDR3 sequence is CASSGGDGRSYEQYF. In DNA form, the CDR3 reads TGTGCCAGCAGCGGGGGGGACGGACGATCCTACGAGCAGTACTTC. This chain connects TRBV9 to TRBJ2-7; weak D call: TRBD2 (6 bases). This CDR3 region has 15 residues. Trimming cost V 3 bases and J 1 base, with 14 bases left between them. CDR1 and CDR2 from the germline V gene are SGDLS and YYNGEE.

This clone appeared once. The rearrangement joins TRBV19 to TRBJ2-5, with D unresolved. This CDR3 comprises 14 residues. Germline loops: CDR1 LNHDA, CDR2 SQIVND (reference sequence). Trimming shortened V by 2 bases and J by 2 bases, and 9 bases separated the two germline ends. In DNA form, the CDR3 reads TGTGCCAGTAGTATAAGGTGGCAGCAAGAGACCCAGTACTTC. Its protein is CASSIRWQQETQYF.

The chain links TRBV28 to TRBJ1-2; TRBD1 is a possible D gene (5 bases). V was pared by 10 bases and J by 8 bases, with 23 bases between. The germline gives CDR1 MDHEN, CDR2 SYDVKM. This CDR3 region has 14 residues. The CDR3 nucleotides are TGTGCCACCCTCCGCGGAGGGTTAACAGGAGGCTACACCTTC. Protein sequence: CATLRGGLTGGYTF.

This chain connects TRBV19 to TRBJ1-3, with D possibly matching TRBD1 (6 bases). The CDR3 is 14 residues long. V was pared by 7 bases and J by 4 bases, with 14 bases between. From germline, CDR1 is LNHDA and CDR2 SQIVND (reference sequence). The DNA of the CDR3 is TGTGCCAGTACCCGAGGGGGGTCGGGAAACACCATATATTTT. It encodes CASTRGGSGNTIYF.

This clone was recorded a few times. The rearrangement uses TRBV28 and TRBJ2-3; TRBD2 agrees at 7 bases. With 5 bases clipped from V and 5 bases from J, the junction kept 4 bases outside the gene matches. From germline, CDR1 is MDHEN and CDR2 SYDVKM. The CDR3 contains 13 residues. This chain's CDR3 is CASSLWGGDTQYF. The CDR3 coding sequence is TGTGCCAGCAGTCTGTGGGGGGGAGATACGCAGTATTTT.

This chain's CDR3 is CAISESGQGYGYTF. The CDR3 DNA is TGTGCCATCAGTGAGTCGGGACAGGGCTATGGCTACACCTTC. The V gene is TRBV10-3, the J gene TRBJ1-2, with TRBD1 matching over 9 bases. Unmatched junction bases numbered 0, after V lost 0 bases and J lost 4 bases. CDR3 length equals 14 residues. Germline V gives CDR1 ENHRY, CDR2 SYGVKD.

The chain employs TRBV18 and TRBJ2-7; D gene unclear. CDR1 is KGHSH and CDR2 is LQKENI in the germline V gene. CDR3 size: 12 residues. The ends were cut back, 3 bases at V and 4 bases at J, with 7 bases in the middle. As DNA, the CDR3 is TGTGCCAGCTCACCGGCTTCTTACGAGCAGTACTTC. It is translated as CASSPASYEQYF.

The chain combines TRBV19 with TRBJ2-1; unclear D gene. Germline V gene lookup returns CDR1 LNHDA and CDR2 SQIVND (reference sequence). Trimming took 1 base from V and 5 from J, leaving 12 bases between them. CDR3 length: 15 amino acids. In nucleotides, the CDR3 is TGTGCCAGTAGTATAGTGGAATCCGGTGACAATGAGCAGTTCTTC. This codes for CASSIVESGDNEQFF.

CDR3 sequence (DNA): TGTGCCAGCAGATTCAGCGGACAGGAGAGCAATGAGCAGTTCTTC. This encodes CASRFSGQESNEQFF. The chain combines TRBV27 with TRBJ2-1; 7 positions agree with TRBD1. Trimming removed 6 bases from V and 6 bases from J; junction bases left unmatched: 11. CDR1 is MNHEY and CDR2 is SMNVEV in the germline V gene (reference sequence). CDR3 length equals 15 residues.

V usage is TRBV6-1 and J usage is TRBJ2-7; 8 nucleotides line up with TRBD1. Germline CDR1 MNHNS, CDR2 SASEGT. V lost 3 bases, J lost 5 bases, and 9 bases stayed unmatched. CDR3 length: 15 amino acids. CDR3 amino acids: CASSDWTGQVHEQYF. The CDR3 nucleotides are TGTGCCAGCAGTGACTGGACAGGGCAGGTACACGAGCAGTACTTC.

The chain couples TRBV7-2 to TRBJ1-6; D not certain. The CDR3 loop spans 16 amino acids. The ends were cut back, 3 bases at V and 0 bases at J, with 9 bases in the middle. The germline gives CDR1 SGHTA, CDR2 FQGNSA. CDR3 DNA sequence: TGTGCCAGCAGCTTCCAAGGGAGCTCCTATAATTCACCCCTCCACTTT. Translated: CASSFQGSSYNSPLHF.

This clone was counted only a few times. The chain carries TRBV10-3 and TRBJ2-1, with 10 nucleotides matching TRBD1. Germline V lookup: CDR1 ENHRY, CDR2 SYGVKD. J lost 5 bases, V lost 9 bases, and 7 bases had no gene match. This CDR3 has 14 residues. Written as DNA, the CDR3 is TGTGCCATTCTAGCGGACAGGGGGGACAATGAGCAGTTCTTC. Encoded protein: CAILADRGDNEQFF.

V gene TRBV7-2 combines with J gene TRBJ2-2; TRBD2 aligns across 11 bases. The junction had 13 bases not matched to a gene; V was cut back by 1 base and J by 6 bases. Germline-derived CDR1 and CDR2 are SGHTA and FQGNSA. CDR3 length: 19 residues. CDR3 nucleotides: TGTGCCAGCAGCTTAGTAGCGGGGGGGCGACTTGGTCGGTCCGGGGAGCTGTTTTTT. It codes for CASSLVAGGRLGRSGELFF. Looking up the rest from reference TRBV7-2 and TRBJ2-2 gives the full variable domain: GAGVSQSPSNKVTEKGKDVELRCDPISGHTALYWYRQSLGQGLEFLIYFQGNSAPDKSGLPSDRFSAERTGGSVSTLTIQRTQQEDSAVYLCASSLVAGGRLGRSGELFFGEGSRLTVL.